Listed below are T cell receptor beta chains from one sample, sequenced in a study of post-analysis software for immune sequencing data. TCRdb re-derived calls from the PCR reads in MiXCR, one entry per CDR3 protein. The sample lists more than 450,000 distinct CDR3 sequences, around a third seen once, with around 5.9% in the top ten. Material for sequencing was blood. The receptors stem from a girl younger than 18 with multiple sclerosis. Each CDR3 is given without its conserved first and last residue. The order of the fields is V gene, J gene, CDR3 protein.

TRBV6-1,TRBJ2-5,ASSEVRARETQY
TRBV14,TRBJ2-5,ASSFRTGGYQETQY
TRBV7-6,TRBJ2-4,ASSLTAGTGTNLAKNIQY
TRBV20-1,TRBJ2-1,SAPAGTSGGAPYNEQF
TRBV2,TRBJ2-6,ASRARTGVSSGANVLT
TRBV12-3/TRBV12-4,TRBJ2-3,ASTLSGASTDAQY
TRBV20-1,TRBJ2-2,SARWSSSGGVNTGELF
TRBV6-1,TRBJ1-2,ASSDAGTGRANYGYT
TRBV7-3,TRBJ2-1,ASSFGGGPSSYNEQF
TRBV29-1,TRBJ2-3,SAGTSGDSTDTQY
TRBV7-3,TRBJ2-1,ASSLEAGVVSNEQF
TRBV20-1,TRBJ2-5,SARMGHQETQY
TRBV6-1,TRBJ2-1,ASSEVPQRSYNEQF
TRBV6-6,TRBJ1-4,ASSYSCQINEKLF
TRBV20-1,TRBJ2-2,SATKQGAGGELF
TRBV3-1,TRBJ2-5,TSSQDGSGLETQY
TRBV28,TRBJ2-4,ASSHAGGAKNIQY
TRBV7-9,TRBJ1-2,ASSLTQGYNYGYT
TRBV2,TRBJ2-1,ASSGAGGSYNEQF
TRBV20-1,TRBJ1-5,SARDPVGRVGNQPQH
TRBV12-3/TRBV12-4,TRBJ1-6,ASSLMANSPLH
TRBV11-1,TRBJ2-1,ASSSRAGGLVGYNEQF
TRBV18,-,ASSPPGVVSQAGETQY
TRBV7-9,TRBJ2-3,ASSPRDTQY
TRBV7-7,TRBJ2-6,ASSSRTGSVSGANVLT
TRBV20-1,TRBJ1-3,SARGRGRPFWTGNTIY
TRBV7-9,TRBJ2-6,ATRRGASGANVLT
TRBV2,TRBJ2-5,ASRSAGGWETQY
TRBV3-1,TRBJ2-5,AGSQVNTSGRYEQY
TRBV12-3/TRBV12-4,TRBJ2-1,TSSLGPLYNEQF
TRBV29-1,TRBJ2-1,SVATGTGANEQF
TRBV10-2,TRBJ2-7,ASTKGGGTATSYEQY
TRBV7-2,TRBJ2-1,VSSLMAAHGEQF
TRBV20-1,TRBJ2-5,SAKRAKGPVQETQY
TRBV20-1,TRBJ1-1,SADGGNTEAF
TRBV5-1,TRBJ2-5,ASSLRWETQY
TRBV4-2,TRBJ2-3,ASSPRTSGGAPTQY
TRBV7-8,TRBJ2-3,ASSPQVKRGGDTQY
TRBV20-1,TRBJ2-7,SAPTPAGEQY
TRBV20-1,-,SARGGGLAVYEQY
TRBV28,TRBJ1-5,ASNWQTDQPQH
TRBV20-1,TRBJ2-5,SAAHSGGALQETQY
TRBV20-1,TRBJ1-2,SARVQKGGYGYT